This T cell receptor (beta chain) was sequenced during a study of blood T cell repertoires in COVID-19. Study as a whole: Material from acute and convalescent COVID-19 was sourced from the United States, Italy and Spain.

Germline V gives CDR1 SSHAT, CDR2 FNYEAQ (reference sequence). This CDR3 region has 17 residues. As regards this clone: An end of the junction does not agree with germline; a read error may underlie this.

Using immunoSEQ multiplex PCR, the repertoire was profiled, and TCRdb retains in-frame clones only, with some absent. The table has 150,000 to 190,000 clones, more than 75% seen once. Sequencing was carried out using peripheral blood. The sequence was obtained from a woman in her fifties or sixties with COVID-19, enrolled during active disease. J is TRBJ2-2 and V is TRBV7-7; 11 bases match TRBD2. This CDR3 is CASSPGTSGANTGELFF. The CDR3 bases are TGTGCTAGCAGCCCCGGGACTAGCGGAGCGAACACCGGGGAGCTGTTTTTT.